The 23 T cell receptor beta chains in this list originate from one sample, sequenced in a study of T cell responses to AZD1222 COVID-19 vaccine. Here immunoSEQ multiplex PCR was the method, and the copy in TCRdb shows in-frame clones only, minus some. The sample has some 150,000 clones; about 90% are singletons. This specimen consisted of peripheral blood, obtained on day 0 of MenACWY control vaccination. These receptor sequences come from an adult in good health.

The chain links TRBV4-1 to TRBJ2-1; 8 bases are a match to TRBD2. The CDR3 runs to 17 residues. V dropped 2 bases and J dropped 3; count of bases not matched to a gene: 9. Germline V CDR1 and CDR2: MGHRA, YSYEKL. The CDR3 region is CASSQRVFGRDYNEQFF. The DNA for the CDR3 is TGCGCCAGCAGCCAACGGGTCTTCGGGAGGGACTACAATGAGCAGTTCTTC.

The chain recombines TRBV6-5 with TRBJ1-1; no clear D gene. The germline V gene encodes CDR1 MNHEY and CDR2 SVGAGI. The CDR3 totals 11 residues. The ends were cut back, 4 bases at V and 11 bases at J, with 11 bases in the middle. As DNA, the CDR3 is TGTGCCAGCAGTTTGGGAGGGAGGGCTTTCTTT. This sequence encodes CASSLGGRAFF.

In its sample, this clone was seen a few times. The rearrangement uses TRBV27 and TRBJ1-6, with D possibly TRBD1 on 6 matching bases. The CDR3 contains 14 residues. With 3 bases removed from V and 7 bases from J, the gap between germline ends came to 10 bases. The germline V gene has CDR1 MNHEY and CDR2 SMNVEV (reference sequence). The CDR3 here is CASSFWTENSPLHF. In nucleotides, the CDR3 is TGTGCCAGCAGTTTTTGGACAGAGAATTCACCCCTCCACTTT.

The chain uses TRBV9 and TRBJ1-4, with a possible D match to TRBD1 (5 bases). The CDR3 is made up of 13 amino acids. Germline CDR1 SGDLS, CDR2 YYNGEE. Trimming removed 2 bases from V and 3 bases from J, with 5 bases in between. The CDR3 sequence is CASSVTANEKLFF. DNA for the CDR3: TGTGCCAGCAGCGTGACAGCTAATGAAAAACTGTTTTTT.

The chain has TRBV5-1 and TRBJ2-3; no definite D call. V gave up 5 bases and J gave up 5 bases, with 12 bases separating them. Germline V gene data show CDR1 as SGHRS and CDR2 as YFSETQ. This CDR3 has 13 residues. As DNA, the CDR3 is TGCGCCAGCAGATCGGGTTCCAAAGATACGCAGTATTTT. Encoded protein: CASRSGSKDTQYF.

This chain joins TRBV12-3 or TRBV12-4 and TRBJ1-1, with D possibly matching TRBD1 (5 bases). V was trimmed by 2 bases and J by 13 bases, leaving 11 bases between them. The CDR3 length is 11 residues. CDR3 loop: CASSLRDGLFF. The CDR3 DNA reads as TGTGCCAGCAGTTTAAGGGACGGGCTTTTCTTT.

This clone occurred once. This sequence joins TRBV27 and TRBJ1-4; D not resolved. Trimming shortened V by 4 bases and J by 5 bases, and 14 bases separated the two germline ends. This CDR3 contains 15 residues. CDR1 MNHEY and CDR2 SMNVEV come from the germline V gene (reference sequence). Here the CDR3 reads CASSSVQSMNEKLFF. The CDR3 bases are TGTGCCAGCAGTTCGGTACAGAGTATGAATGAAAAACTGTTTTTT.

CDR3 loop: CAWSVTDQETQYF. CDR3 bases: TGTGCCTGGAGTGTGACGGATCAAGAGACCCAGTACTTC. V gene TRBV30 combines with J gene TRBJ2-5; D unclear. Germline V CDR1 and CDR2: GTSNPN, SVGIG (reference sequence). The CDR3 sequence is 13 residues long. V shed 0 bases and J shed 2 bases, with 7 bases lying between them.

The chain combines TRBV28 with TRBJ1-5, with TRBD1 as a possible D gene (5 bases). V dropped 7 bases and J dropped 1 base, with 11 bases sitting between them. Germline CDR1 and CDR2: MDHEN and SYDVKM. The CDR3 has 14 residues. The CDR3 DNA reads as TGTGCCAGCACCCCGACAGCCAGCAATCAGCCCCAGCATTTT. Its translation: CASTPTASNQPQHF.

The chain carries TRBV6-1 and TRBJ1-5; 10 bases are shared with TRBD1. Germline V lookup: CDR1 MNHNS, CDR2 SASEGT. The junction had 6 bases not matched to a gene; V was cut back by 0 bases and J by 4 bases. The CDR3 covers 17 residues. CDR3 DNA: TGTGCCAGCAGTGAAGCGAAAGGGACAGGGGTTAATCAGCCCCAGCATTTT. It specifies CASSEAKGTGVNQPQHF.

In the case of this clone: Other DNA variants within this sample encode the same CDR3. The chain couples TRBV6-5 to TRBJ1-5; 7 positions agree with TRBD1. The trim removed 4 bases at V and 7 bases at J, leaving 1 base unmatched. CDR3 length: 12 residues. Germline CDR1 MNHEY, CDR2 SVGAGI. The CDR3 sequence is CASSSGGQPQHF. The CDR3 DNA is TGTGCCAGCAGTTCAGGGGGGCAGCCCCAGCATTTT.

The J gene is TRBJ1-2, the V gene TRBV6-6, with TRBD1 as a possible D gene (6 bases). Germline CDR1 MNHNY, CDR2 SVGAGI (reference sequence). CDR3 size: 12 residues. CDR3 sequence (DNA): TGTGCTGTGACAGGCGGAAACTATGGCTACACCTTC. Translating gives CAVTGGNYGYTF.

The sample holds one count of this clone. This chain connects TRBV18 to TRBJ2-4; D is tentatively TRBD1 or TRBD2 (5 bases each). Germline-derived CDR1 and CDR2 are KGHSH and LQKENI. Trimming pared 6 bases from V and 5 bases from J, leaving 17 bases between. This CDR3 is 15 amino acids long. CDR3 residues: CASSYGAGPENIQYF. In nucleotides, the CDR3 is TGTGCCAGCTCCTACGGGGCGGGTCCAGAAAACATTCAGTACTTC.

This clone appeared once. The chain uses TRBV5-1 and TRBJ2-5; D may be TRBD1 (5 bases). Germline CDR1 is SGHRS and CDR2 is YFSETQ. Trimming removed 8 bases at V and 5 bases at J, with 16 bases between. The CDR3 spans 13 residues. The CDR3 spells CASAWNRQETQYF. DNA for the CDR3: TGCGCCAGTGCCTGGAATAGACAGGAGACCCAGTACTTC.

The chain uses TRBV9 and TRBJ2-7; 7 bases fit TRBD2. The V and J ends lost 4 bases and 3 bases, in that order; junction bases with no gene match: 16. In germline, CDR1 is SGDLS, CDR2 YYNGEE. CDR3 length equals 17 residues. The CDR3 nucleotides are TGTGCCAGCAGCCCCCTGGGCCTCGGGACTACCATCTACGAGCAGTACTTC. Translation: CASSPLGLGTTIYEQYF.

This chain uses TRBV10-2 with TRBJ1-1, with D uncertain. Trimming took off 3 bases at V and 1 base at J, with 12 bases between the two ends. Looked up from germline, CDR1 is WSHSY and CDR2 is SAAADI. The CDR3 consists of 15 residues. The CDR3 bases are TGCGCCAGCAGTGATAGAAAGCAAGCGAACACTGAAGCTTTCTTT. Translated: CASSDRKQANTEAFF.

The rearrangement uses TRBV2 and TRBJ1-3, with 7 positions matching TRBD1. CDR1 SNHLY and CDR2 FYNNEI come from the germline V gene. This CDR3 is built from 16 residues. V shed 5 bases and J 0 bases; nucleotides not matched to a gene: 7. The chain's CDR3 is CASSPTGASSGNTIYF. The CDR3 DNA reads TGTGCCAGCAGTCCAACAGGGGCCTCCTCTGGAAACACCATATATTTT.

The V and J genes are TRBV30 and TRBJ1-1; D perhaps matches TRBD1 (6 bases). Germline CDR1 reads GTSNPN; CDR2 reads SVGIG (reference sequence). Trimming took 2 bases from V and 6 from J, leaving 22 bases between them. The CDR3 is 16 residues long. The CDR3 sequence: CAWSPPGWAGVPEAFF. The CDR3 DNA sequence: TGTGCCTGGAGTCCCCCGGGTTGGGCAGGGGTTCCTGAAGCTTTCTTT.

The chain has TRBV5-6 and TRBJ1-2; TRBD1 matches 9 bases. The CDR3 has 14 residues. The ends lost 5 bases at V and 2 bases at J; junction bases unmatched: 4. Germline CDR1 SGHDT, CDR2 YYEEEE. CDR3 sequence reads: CASRQTGGNYGYTF. The CDR3 nucleotides are TGTGCCAGCAGACAGACAGGGGGAAACTATGGCTACACCTTC.

The V and J genes are TRBV6-5 and TRBJ2-7; weak D call: TRBD2 (5 bases). This CDR3 has 12 residues. Trimming stripped 6 bases from V and 6 bases from J, with 12 bases between. Germline assignment: CDR1 MNHEY and CDR2 SVGAGI. The CDR3 region is CASSRSGFEQYF. CDR3 nucleotides: TGTGCCAGCAGCCGGTCGGGGTTCGAGCAGTACTTC.

The V and J genes are TRBV7-9 and TRBJ2-7; D not resolved. The CDR3 contains 14 residues. Trimming removed 5 bases at V and 0 bases at J, with 11 bases between. Germline V gene sequence: CDR1 SEHNR, CDR2 FQNEAQ (reference sequence). CDR3 bases: TGTGCCAGCAGCCCGGACCCTTACTCCTACGAGCAGTACTTC. Translation: CASSPDPYSYEQYF.

The chain combines TRBV19 with TRBJ1-3, with 11 bases aligning to TRBD1. The J segment lost 0 bases and the V segment lost 6 bases, leaving 7 bases of the junction unmatched. Germline V gives CDR1 LNHDA, CDR2 SQIVND (reference sequence). CDR3 length equals 17 residues. CDR3 protein: CASRRIGTGGSGNTIYF. In DNA, the CDR3 is TGTGCCAGTAGGAGGATCGGGACAGGGGGCTCTGGAAACACCATATATTTT.

The chain employs TRBV2 and TRBJ2-1; D gene uncertain. This CDR3 has 15 residues. V dropped 1 base and J dropped 0 bases, with 7 bases sitting between them. Germline V gives CDR1 SNHLY, CDR2 FYNNEI. The chain's CDR3 is CASSEDRSSYNEQFF. CDR3 DNA sequence: TGTGCCAGCAGTGAAGACAGAAGCTCCTACAATGAGCAGTTCTTC.